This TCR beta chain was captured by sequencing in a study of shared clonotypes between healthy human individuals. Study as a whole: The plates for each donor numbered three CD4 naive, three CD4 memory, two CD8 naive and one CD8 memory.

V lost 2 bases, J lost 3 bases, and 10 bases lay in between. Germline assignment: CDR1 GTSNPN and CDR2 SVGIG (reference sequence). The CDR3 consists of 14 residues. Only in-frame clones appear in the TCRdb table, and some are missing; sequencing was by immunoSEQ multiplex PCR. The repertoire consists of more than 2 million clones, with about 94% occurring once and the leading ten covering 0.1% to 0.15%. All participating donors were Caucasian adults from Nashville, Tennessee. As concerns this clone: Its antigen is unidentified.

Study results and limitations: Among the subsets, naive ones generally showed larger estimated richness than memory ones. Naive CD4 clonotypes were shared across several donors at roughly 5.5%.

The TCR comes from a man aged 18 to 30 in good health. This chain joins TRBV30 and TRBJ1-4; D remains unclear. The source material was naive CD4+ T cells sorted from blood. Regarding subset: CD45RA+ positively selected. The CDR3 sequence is CAWSPGRSNEKLFF. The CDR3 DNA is TGTGCCTGGAGTCCTGGGAGGTCTAATGAAAAACTGTTTTTT.